A selection of T cell receptor beta chains follows, all from one sample in a study of cytomegalovirus exposure and HLA in healthy donors. The protocol was immunoSEQ multiplex PCR, while the TCRdb copy is restricted to in-frame clones and leaves out a portion. The sample lists some 160,000 clones; around 84% were seen once. Input material: PBMCs. The receptors shown here come from a boy aged 2 to 9 in good health and CMV-seronegative. Each CDR3 is given with its conserved first and last residue. The D gene is left open where the match is weak. Size is stated for part of the rows, as once, few or many counts, or as a class when the clone is expanded.

>TRBV7-2|NA|NA|TRBJ1-2
CAGGLPVGPSSVYGYTF
TGTGCCGGGGGCCTCCCCGTGGGACCTTCGTCCGTCTATGGCTACACCTTC
>TRBV10-3|TRBD1|NA|TRBJ2-2
CAISENDRGTTGELFF
TGTGCCATCAGTGAGAACGACAGGGGGACGACCGGGGAGCTGTTTTTT
>TRBV5-5|TRBD1|NA|TRBJ2-2
CASTLSWGWGTGPTGELFF
TGTGCCAGCACCCTGTCCTGGGGGTGGGGGACAGGGCCCACCGGGGAGCTGTTTTTT
>TRBV6-5|TRBD1|NA|TRBJ2-7
CASSAIGQGPYEQYF
TGTGCCAGCAGCGCGATAGGACAGGGGCCTTACGAGCAGTACTTC
>TRBV5-6|NA|NA|TRBJ1-1
CASSLYGSMNTEAFF
TGTGCCAGCAGCTTGTACGGGTCCATGAACACTGAAGCTTTCTTT
>TRBV28|TRBD2|NA|TRBJ2-3
CASSLPDKGLAGNTDTQYF
TGTGCCAGCAGTCTACCGGATAAGGGACTAGCGGGTAACACAGATACGCAGTATTTT
>TRBV28|TRBD2|once|TRBJ2-1
CASSPRLAGGNEQFF
TGTGCCAGCAGTCCGAGACTAGCGGGAGGCAATGAGCAGTTCTTC
>TRBV7-2|TRBD1|NA|TRBJ2-7
CASSRTGNPYEQYF
TGTGCCAGCAGTCGGACAGGGAACCCCTACGAGCAGTACTTC
>TRBV7-2|NA|NA|TRBJ2-7
CASSHGTGAIYEQYF
TGTGCCAGCAGCCACGGCACAGGCGCCATCTACGAGCAGTACTTC
>TRBV7-6|TRBD2|NA|TRBJ2-3
CASFSGRRTDTQYF
TGTGCCAGCTTCAGCGGGAGAAGGACAGATACGCAGTATTTT
>TRBV7-9|NA|NA|TRBJ2-3
CASNPGASTDTQYF
TGTGCCAGCAACCCAGGGGCTAGCACAGATACGCAGTATTTT
>TRBV27|TRBD1|NA|TRBJ2-7
CASSPGTGFYEQYF
TGTGCCAGCAGTCCGGGGACAGGTTTCTACGAGCAGTACTTC
>TRBV2|NA|once|TRBJ2-7
CASSEARGRDYSYEQYF
TGTGCCAGCAGTGAAGCGCGAGGCAGAGATTACTCCTACGAGCAGTACTTC
>TRBV6-5|NA|NA|TRBJ2-7
CASSYGGAPSYEQYF
TGTGCCAGCAGTTACGGGGGGGCCCCCTCCTACGAGCAGTACTTC
>TRBV6-1|NA|once|TRBJ2-2
CASDIGGATGELFF
TGTGCCAGCGACATAGGAGGGGCCACCGGGGAGCTGTTTTTT
>TRBV19|TRBD1|NA|TRBJ1-2
CASSIISGTGTAYGYTF
TGTGCCAGTAGCATCATTTCCGGGACAGGGACCGCCTATGGCTACACCTTC
>TRBV18|TRBD1|NA|TRBJ1-6
CASSPGQGSSPLHF
TGTGCCAGCTCCCCGGGACAGGGAAGTTCACCCCTCCACTTT
>TRBV14|NA|NA|TRBJ2-7
CASSQNPPGHHYEQYF
TGTGCCAGCAGCCAAAATCCCCCGGGACACCACTACGAGCAGTACTTC
>TRBV6-5|NA|NA|TRBJ1-6
CASSRGPDRGSPLHF
TGTGCCAGCAGTCGAGGGCCCGATAGAGGTTCACCCCTCCACTTT
>TRBV4-1|NA|few|TRBJ1-1
CASSQGISLNTEAFF
TGCGCCAGCAGCCAAGGAATCAGTTTGAACACTGAAGCTTTCTTT
>TRBV5-6|TRBD1|NA|TRBJ1-5
CASSFRGGQGGNQPQHF
TGTGCCAGCAGCTTCCGAGGGGGACAGGGAGGCAATCAGCCCCAGCATTTT
>TRBV10-1|TRBD1|NA|TRBJ2-7
CASSNRQGYEQYF
TGCGCCAGCAGCAACAGACAGGGATACGAGCAGTACTTC
>TRBV6-6|NA|NA|TRBJ2-1
CASRAVDEQFF
TGTGCCAGCAGGGCCGTCGATGAGCAGTTCTTC
>TRBV4-3|TRBD1|once|TRBJ2-1
CASSVVGQGSFSEQFF
TGCGCCAGCAGCGTAGTGGGACAGGGGTCTTTTAGTGAGCAGTTCTTC
>TRBV6-6|NA|few|TRBJ2-7
CASSYPRSGINEQYF
TGTGCCAGCAGTTACCCGCGTTCGGGGATCAACGAGCAGTACTTC
>TRBV7-9|NA|few|TRBJ2-7
CASSFEAPLPYEQYF
TGTGCCAGCAGCTTTGAGGCCCCCCTTCCCTACGAGCAGTACTTC
>TRBV11-2|TRBD1|few|TRBJ2-7
CASSAYRGQGRAYEQYF
TGTGCCAGCAGCGCATATCGGGGACAGGGACGGGCCTACGAGCAGTACTTC
>TRBV4-1|NA|NA|TRBJ2-1
CASSPPLDTQIYNEQFF
TGCGCCAGCAGTCCTCCGCTAGATACACAAATATACAATGAGCAGTTCTTC
>TRBV5-1|NA|NA|TRBJ2-5
CASSLESVRWETQYF
TGCGCCAGCAGCTTGGAAAGCGTTCGATGGGAGACCCAGTACTTC
>TRBV19|TRBD2|NA|TRBJ2-3
CASRSSGSDTQYF
TGTGCCAGTAGATCCAGCGGGAGTGATACGCAGTATTTT
>TRBV4-2|NA|once|TRBJ2-7
CASSQDTAGPPGEQYF
TGTGCCAGCAGCCAAGATACAGCGGGCCCCCCAGGGGAGCAGTACTTC
>TRBV23-1|NA|few|TRBJ2-5
CASDDPTLGGAETQYF
TGCGCCAGCGACGACCCTACACTGGGGGGGGCGGAGACCCAGTACTTC
>TRBV19|NA|NA|TRBJ2-7
CASSIAGRGDEQYF
TGTGCCAGTAGTATAGCCGGGAGAGGGGACGAGCAGTACTTC
>TRBV7-8|TRBD1|NA|TRBJ1-1
CASSTRTGLDEAFF
TGTGCCAGCAGCACAAGGACAGGGCTCGATGAAGCTTTCTTT
>TRBV5-6|TRBD2|NA|TRBJ2-7
CASSPPPPHGRVTYEQYF
TGTGCCAGCAGCCCCCCGCCCCCGCATGGGAGGGTAACCTACGAGCAGTACTTC
>TRBV7-8|TRBD1|NA|TRBJ1-5
CASSFTGGAVNQPQHF
TGTGCCAGCAGCTTTACAGGGGGCGCGGTCAATCAGCCCCAGCATTTT
>TRBV28|NA|once|TRBJ2-7
CGAQTSYEQYF
TGTGGGGCCCAGACCTCCTACGAGCAGTACTTC
>TRBV10-3|NA|NA|TRBJ1-1
CAIRTGSLGNTEAFF
TGTGCCATCAGGACGGGGAGTTTAGGGAACACTGAAGCTTTCTTT
>TRBV7-9|TRBD1|NA|TRBJ2-7
CASSLAHRGEQYF
TGTGCCAGCAGCTTAGCCCACAGGGGCGAGCAGTACTTC
>TRBV15|TRBD1|NA|TRBJ1-1
CATSSRNRDRGLGAAEAFF
TGTGCCACCAGCAGTAGAAATCGGGACAGGGGTTTAGGGGCCGCTGAAGCTTTCTTT
>TRBV5-1|TRBD2|NA|TRBJ2-2
CASSYQREGAGELFF
TGCGCCAGCAGTTACCAGCGGGAGGGGGCCGGGGAGCTGTTTTTT
>TRBV2|NA|NA|TRBJ2-1
CASSANRDNPFF
TGTGCCAGCAGCGCGAACCGGGACAACCCGTTCTTC